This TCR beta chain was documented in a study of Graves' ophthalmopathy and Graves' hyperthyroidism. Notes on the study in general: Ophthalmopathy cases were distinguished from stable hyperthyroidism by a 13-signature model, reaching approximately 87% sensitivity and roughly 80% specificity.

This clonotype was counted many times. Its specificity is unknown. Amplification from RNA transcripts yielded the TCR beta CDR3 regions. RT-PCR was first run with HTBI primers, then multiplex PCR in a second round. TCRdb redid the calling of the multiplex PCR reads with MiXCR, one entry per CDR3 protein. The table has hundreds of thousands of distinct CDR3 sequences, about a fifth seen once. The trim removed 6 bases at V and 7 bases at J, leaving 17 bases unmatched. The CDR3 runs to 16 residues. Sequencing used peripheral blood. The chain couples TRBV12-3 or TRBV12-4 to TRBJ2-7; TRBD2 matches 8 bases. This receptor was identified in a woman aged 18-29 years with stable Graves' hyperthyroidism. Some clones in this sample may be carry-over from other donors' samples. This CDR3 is CASSRGVGLGPIEQYF. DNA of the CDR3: TGTGCCAGCAGCCGCGGGGTGGGACTAGGTCCAATTGAGCAGTACTTC.